One and the same sample provided the 8 T cell receptor beta chains below, sequenced in a study of T cell responses to AZD1222 COVID-19 vaccine. The repertoire was sequenced with immunoSEQ multiplex PCR; TCRdb's copy has only in-frame clones and lacks some. The sample yields 180,000 or so clones, around 90% seen once. The source was peripheral blood, collected 28 days after the second AZD1222 dose. Receptors originate from an adult who received the AZD1222 COVID-19 vaccine.

The chain combines TRBV12-1 with TRBJ2-7. TRBV12-1 is annotated as a pseudogene. There are 12 residues in the CDR3. The CDR3 DNA reads TGTGCCAGCAGCTTTGGGTCCTACGAGCAGTACTTC. Protein product: CASSFGSYEQYF.

The chain recombines TRBV6-5 with TRBJ2-7, with 8 bases that match TRBD2. The germline gives CDR1 MNHEY, CDR2 SVGAGI. CDR3 length: 14 amino acids. The V segment lost 8 bases and the J segment 2 bases; nucleotides outside the gene matches: 8. The CDR3 nucleotides are TGTGCCAGCTTCCGGGGGGGGGCCACCTACGAGCAGTACTTC. As protein: CASFRGGATYEQYF.

A remark on this clone: This same CDR3 is encoded by further DNA sequences in the sample. This chain joins TRBV6-5 and TRBJ1-1, with D perhaps TRBD1 (6 bases). The CDR3 extends over 12 amino acids. The germline gives CDR1 MNHEY, CDR2 SVGAGI. The V and J ends lost 6 bases and 5 bases respectively, with 10 bases between them. The DNA of the CDR3 is TGTGCCAGCAGGACAGGAGGGACTGAAGCTTTCTTT. This encodes CASRTGGTEAFF.

The rearrangement joins TRBV2 to TRBJ2-7; 10 bases match TRBD2. This CDR3 spans 16 amino acids. Germline V lookup: CDR1 SNHLY, CDR2 FYNNEI. The junction had 13 bases not matched to a gene; V was cut back by 10 bases and J by 1 base. CDR3 amino acids: CATTLISGGPSYEQYF. CDR3 coding DNA: TGTGCCACCACGTTGATTAGCGGGGGGCCGTCCTACGAGCAGTACTTC.

The chain combines TRBV5-1 with TRBJ1-1; a weak D match, TRBD1 (6 bases). The germline CDR1 and CDR2 sequences are SGHRS and YFSETQ. Deletions cut 7 bases from V and 4 bases from J, with 26 bases between. The CDR3 is 17 amino acids. As DNA, the CDR3 is TGCGCCAGCCACCTAGGGGGAAACTGGGGGGCGGGCACTGAAGCTTTCTTT. It codes for CASHLGGNWGAGTEAFF.

The chain couples TRBV28 to TRBJ1-5, with unresolved D. Per germline, CDR1 MDHEN and CDR2 SYDVKM. This CDR3 spans 14 amino acids. V was cut by 3 bases and J by 4 bases, with 10 bases left in between. The CDR3 reads CASSFGPYNQPQHF. The CDR3 DNA follows: TGTGCCAGCAGTTTTGGACCGTATAATCAGCCCCAGCATTTT.

This chain connects TRBV4-1 to TRBJ2-1; TRBD2 matches 8 bases. The CDR3 sequence is 18 residues long. CDR1 is MGHRA, CDR2 YSYEKL, per germline. The V segment lost 1 base and the J segment 6 bases; nucleotides outside the gene matches: 14. The CDR3 sequence is CASSQGADPGGPGNEQFF. The CDR3 DNA reads TGCGCCAGCAGCCAAGGGGCGGATCCGGGAGGGCCTGGCAATGAGCAGTTCTTC.

The gene calls are TRBV7-7 and TRBJ2-1, with a possible D match to TRBD1 (5 bases). Per germline, CDR1 SSHAT and CDR2 FNYEAQ (reference sequence). Trimming left V 0 bases short and J 0 bases short, with 6 bases between. CDR3 length equals 15 residues. CDR3 loop: CASSLAQASYNEQFF. The CDR3 region has the DNA TGTGCCAGCAGCTTAGCACAGGCCTCCTACAATGAGCAGTTCTTC.